This record looks at one TCR beta chain sequence and its context. It lacks a known antigen. Base-call qualities are not available, and no considerably larger clone is one nucleotide away. This specimen comes from a study of blood T cell repertoires in COVID-19 (dated by TCRdb to the early 2020s). Study-wide context: Collaborator samples came from the United States, Italy and Spain and covered acute and convalescent phases of COVID-19. The material from the prospective study consisted of cDNA or gDNA derived from T cells, B-cell-depleted T cells, or PBMCs. Deeply sampled blood TCRbeta repertoires from subjects exposed to, actively infected with, or recovered from COVID-19 were included in the dataset. A freely available public database, intended as a resource for researchers studying the immune response to SARS-CoV-2, is where the repertoires were released. The samples were drawn from two sources: the first 160 participants of the ongoing ImmuneRACE study, and 950 to 1,500 subjects contributed by 6 global collaborators. Sample metadata almost always included a de-identified subject ID, COVID-19 status, age in years and sex. Where HLA class I and class II types were available, the types were taken from metadata supplied by the sample provider, not from assay-based typing. The investigation overall reported the following: Clinical and demographic metadata were provided uncurated, with the amount varying by source and participant.

The junction shows trimming of 3 bases on V and 1 base on J, plus 6 bases between the germline ends. The germline V gene encodes CDR1 SGHTA and CDR2 FQGTGA. There are 14 amino acids in the CDR3, from cysteine to phenylalanine inclusive. Only CDR3 DNA is held: 42 bases, read in frame from base 1. The immunoSEQ Assay, a bias-controlled multiplex PCR, was used to amplify TCRbeta CDR3 regions from genomic DNA. The authors' analysis ran thus. The number of nucleated cells in each sample was estimated from the amplification of reference gene primers within the assay. To quantify the absolute abundance of each unique TCRbeta CDR3 rearrangement, sequence reads were collapsed and filtered. For each sample, productive Simpson clonality was calculated as the square root of Simpson's diversity index over productive rearrangements. Drawn from immuneACCESS, this table holds only the in-frame rearrangements with V and J called that TCRdb kept. Clones are partly lost; checked studies trace under half to an unresolved V gene and leave the rest unexplained. V, J and clone size were drawn from that table, and D and trimming were deduced from the DNA. Recorded for this sample are approximately 97,000 clones; 85% of them occurred a single time. The ten largest account for 38% of the sample.

Each collaborating institution followed its own protocols to collect whole blood in K2EDTA tubes. For TCRbeta analysis, collaborators shipped samples in one of three forms: frozen whole blood, isolated PBMCs, or DNA extracted from either of those sample types. The sequence was obtained from a man at least 80 years old with acute or convalescent COVID-19. This receptor chain uses TRBV7-3 and TRBJ2-2, with the D gene uncertain. The sequenced sample consisted of peripheral blood. The bases read TGTGCCAGCAGCTTCGGCGGGAACACCGGGGAGCTGTTTTTT. Its amino acids are CASSFGGNTGELFF.